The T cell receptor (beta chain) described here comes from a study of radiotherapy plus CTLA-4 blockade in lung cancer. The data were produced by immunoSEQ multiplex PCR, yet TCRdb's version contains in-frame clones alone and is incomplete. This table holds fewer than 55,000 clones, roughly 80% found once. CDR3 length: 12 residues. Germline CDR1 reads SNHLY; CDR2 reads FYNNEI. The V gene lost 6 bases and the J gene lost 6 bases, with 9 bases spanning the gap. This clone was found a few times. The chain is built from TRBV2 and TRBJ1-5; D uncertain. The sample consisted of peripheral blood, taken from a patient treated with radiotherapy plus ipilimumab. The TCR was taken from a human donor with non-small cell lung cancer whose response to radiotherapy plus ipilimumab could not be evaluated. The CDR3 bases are TGTGCCAGCAGCGCAGGATCTCAGCCCCAGCATTTT. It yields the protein CASSAGSQPQHF.